The 5 T cell receptor beta chains below come from one sample, sequenced in a study of vaccination effects on CD4 cells after COVID-19 (dated by TCRdb to 2022 to 2024). These receptors have no identified antigens. Libraries came from the immunoSEQ multiplex PCR assay. As stored in TCRdb, this immuneACCESS dataset retains in-frame rearrangements with V and J assigned. A fraction of the clones does not appear; measured against another copy, unresolved V genes explain less than half of the discrepancy, and the remainder lacks a known reason. The sample data list tens of thousands of clones, and 76% of these were observed just once. The ten largest clones add up to over 9.5% of the sample. After around eleven days of culture, CD4+ T cells were isolated with the EasySep CD4+ T cell isolation kit. The sequenced sample was CD4+ T cells from PBMCs cultured without peptide, obtained before COVID-19 vaccination. The origin of the receptors is a human donor who had a prior SARS-CoV-2 infection.

The CDR3 here is CASYGQEIYGYTF. For the CDR3, the DNA is TGTGCCAGCTATGGACAGGAGATATATGGCTACACCTTC. The V call is TRBV9, the J call TRBJ1-2, with 7 nucleotides matching TRBD1. The germline V gene encodes CDR1 SGDLS and CDR2 YYNGEE. V lost 7 bases and J lost 5; bases outside the gene matches: 8. This CDR3 is built from 13 residues.

The chain recombines TRBV11-3 with TRBJ1-1, with 7 bases aligning to TRBD1. V lost 5 bases to trimming and J lost 0 bases; unmatched junction nucleotides: 6. There are 15 residues in the CDR3. Germline V gives CDR1 SGHNT, CDR2 YENEEA. The CDR3 DNA follows: TGTGCCAGCAGCAGGCGACAGGGACTGAACACTGAAGCTTTCTTT. It translates to CASSRRQGLNTEAFF.

The chain employs TRBV4-3 and TRBJ1-2; no reliable D call. Per the germline V gene, CDR1 is LGHNA and CDR2 is YSLEER. V was cut by 1 base and J by 5 bases, with 5 bases left in between. The CDR3 runs to 12 residues. CDR3 loop: CASSQAGYGYTF. The CDR3 DNA reads TGCGCCAGCAGCCAAGCCGGGTATGGCTACACCTTC.

This chain connects TRBV5-8 to TRBJ1-1; D ambiguous. CDR1 is SGHTS, CDR2 YDEGEE, per germline. The CDR3 consists of 17 residues. Trimming stripped 4 bases from V and 3 bases from J, with 22 bases between. The CDR3 loop is CASSPGFGRTGDTEAFF. DNA of the CDR3: TGTGCCAGCAGCCCCGGATTCGGAAGGACTGGGGACACTGAAGCTTTCTTT.

The chain links TRBV7-3 to TRBJ2-3; 8 positions match TRBD2. CDR1 and CDR2 (germline): SGHTA, FQGTGA. This CDR3 contains 15 residues. J lost 2 bases, V lost 4 bases, and 5 bases had no gene match. CDR3 nucleotide sequence: TGTGCCAGCAGCTCGGTTAGCGGGACCACAGATACGCAGTATTTT. As protein: CASSSVSGTTDTQYF.